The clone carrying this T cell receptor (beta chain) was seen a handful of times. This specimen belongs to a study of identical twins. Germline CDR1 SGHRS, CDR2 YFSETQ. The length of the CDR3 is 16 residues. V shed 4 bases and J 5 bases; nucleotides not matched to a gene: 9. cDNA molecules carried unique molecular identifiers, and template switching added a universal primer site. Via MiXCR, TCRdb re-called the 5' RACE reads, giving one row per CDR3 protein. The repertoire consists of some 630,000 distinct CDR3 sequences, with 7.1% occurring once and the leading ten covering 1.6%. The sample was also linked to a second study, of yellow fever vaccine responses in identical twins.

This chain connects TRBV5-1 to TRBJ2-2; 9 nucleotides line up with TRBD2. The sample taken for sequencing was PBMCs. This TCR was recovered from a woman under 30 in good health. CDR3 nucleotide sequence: TGCGCCAGCAGCCTCGGACTAGCGCCTTATACCGGGGAGCTGTTTTTT. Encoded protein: CASSLGLAPYTGELFF.